The subject of this entry is one T cell receptor beta chain. Its cognate antigen is unknown. The data were taken from a study of T-cell memory formation after mild COVID-19. The CDR3 is 15 amino acids. In germline, CDR1 is MNHEY, CDR2 SMNVEV (reference sequence). J gave up 0 bases and V 7 bases, and 8 bases lay outside the gene matches. TCRdb independently ran MiXCR on the 5' RACE reads; one entry per CDR3 protein. The repertoire holds roughly 170,000 distinct CDR3 sequences, around 21% seen once, with about 23% in the top ten. Study-wide findings and caveats: There were some responding clones in pre-infection memory, which suggested that cross-reactive memory had joined.

The sequenced material came from PBMCs or a T cell subset sorted from them (not recorded which). The receptor was isolated from an adult woman who had mild COVID-19 (a few samples of this study predate the infection). Cell type and time point are not known. V usage is TRBV27 and J usage is TRBJ2-7, with TRBD2 identical over 8 bases. CDR3 bases: TGTGCCAGCACAAAGGAAGCGGGGGACTCCTACGAGCAGTACTTC. This codes for CASTKEAGDSYEQYF.